One sample yielded the 3 T cell receptor beta chains listed below, sequenced in a study of beta chain features in type 1 diabetes. Study results and caveats: Shorter TCRB CDR3s, moderately but significantly so, were found in Type 1 diabetes patients in all four CD4+ subsets.

For these receptors, no antigen is known. Sequenced material consisted of expressed TCRB transcripts (all of the isolated RNA was reverse transcribed). The table came from immunoSEQ multiplex PCR; TCRdb's copy has only in-frame clones and leaves some out. Found here are some 290,000 clones, more than 13% of them singletons; the top ten hold roughly 0.018%. Material for sequencing was naive CD4+ T cells from blood. These receptors were obtained from a man aged 25 to 40 with type 1 diabetes.

In its sample, this clone was seen a few times. This chain joins TRBV10-3 and TRBJ2-7; TRBD2 matches 8 bases. V was clipped by 4 bases and J by 2 bases; unmatched bases: 4. CDR1 and CDR2 (germline): ENHRY, SYGVKD. CDR3 length: 14 amino acids. CDR3 residues: CAISGSGDTYEQYF. The CDR3 DNA reads as TGTGCCATCAGTGGTAGCGGGGACACCTACGAGCAGTACTTC.

The V and J genes are TRBV6-5 and TRBJ1-1, with D possibly being TRBD1 (6 bases). The CDR3 runs to 15 residues. Germline CDR1 reads MNHEY; CDR2 reads SVGAGI. V was pared by 0 bases and J by 8 bases, with 16 bases between. The CDR3 loop reads CASSYSTKTDREAFF. The CDR3 coding sequence is TGTGCCAGCAGTTACTCGACGAAGACCGACAGGGAAGCTTTCTTT.

The chain links TRBV28 to TRBJ2-1; 9 bases agree with TRBD2. The ends lost 6 bases at V and 6 bases at J; junction bases unmatched: 12. Germline V gene lookup returns CDR1 MDHEN and CDR2 SYDVKM. This CDR3 is built from 16 residues. CDR3 region: CASSHYGLAGTNEQFF. The CDR3 region has the DNA TGTGCCAGCAGCCACTACGGGCTAGCGGGAACCAATGAGCAGTTCTTC.